This TCR beta chain was identified in a study of T cells in tuberculosis. V lost 5 bases and J lost 6; bases outside the gene matches: 8. The germline gives CDR1 MNHEY, CDR2 SMNVEV (reference sequence). The CDR3 has 15 amino acids. Only in-frame clones appear in the TCRdb table, and some are missing; sequencing was by immunoSEQ multiplex PCR. The sample contains over 25,000 clones, almost 90% of which appear only once. The chain links TRBV27 to TRBJ1-5; 9 nucleotides match TRBD1. The sample comprised PBMCs. This clonotype was sampled from a donor aged 10-35 years with latent tuberculosis or without tuberculosis infection. The CDR3 nucleotides read TGTGCCAGCAGTCCTGGACAGGGGTGGACTCAGCCCCAGCATTTT. This gives the protein CASSPGQGWTQPQHF.